The 4 T cell receptor beta chains presented below share a single source sample, sequenced in a study of shared clonotypes between healthy human individuals. Generated by immunoSEQ multiplex PCR, the TCRdb table keeps only in-frame clones and is missing some. The sample includes about 820,000 clones, about 91% of them seen just once. Positive CCR7 selection of CD45RO-negative cells yielded the naive CD8 cells, and terminally differentiated effector memory CD45RA+ cells were excluded. The source material was naive CD8+ T cells sorted from blood. These receptors originate from a man aged 30 to 39 in good health.

This chain joins TRBV2 and TRBJ1-5; D not certain. There are 14 residues in the CDR3. The V gene lost 7 bases and the J gene lost 0 bases, with 10 bases spanning the gap. Germline V gene data show CDR1 as SNHLY and CDR2 as FYNNEI. The CDR3 here is CASIGGDSNQPQHF. As DNA, the CDR3 is TGTGCCAGCATCGGCGGTGATAGCAATCAGCCCCAGCATTTT.

This CDR3 reads CASSSGQAFYEQYF. The CDR3 region has the DNA TGTGCCAGCAGCTCGGGACAGGCTTTCTACGAGCAGTACTTC. This chain connects TRBV13 to TRBJ2-7; 8 nucleotides align to TRBD1. The CDR3 runs 14 residues. V trimming: 4 bases; J trimming: 3 bases; junction bases outside the gene matches: 5. Germline V lookup: CDR1 PRHDT, CDR2 FYEKMQ (reference sequence).

As DNA, the CDR3 is TGCGCCAGCAGCCCAGGGGTTGGTTTGTTCACTGAAGCTTTCTTT. Translation gives CASSPGVGLFTEAFF. The V gene is TRBV4-1, the J gene TRBJ1-1, with a possible D match to TRBD1 (6 bases). The germline V and J ends were trimmed by 4 bases and 4 bases, with 16 bases remaining between them. CDR1 is MGHRA, CDR2 YSYEKL, per germline. The CDR3 extends over 15 amino acids.

V gene TRBV5-8 combines with J gene TRBJ1-2, with 8 bases fitting TRBD1. Per the germline V gene, CDR1 is SGHTS and CDR2 is YDEGEE. The CDR3 runs to 17 residues. Unmatched junction bases numbered 10, after V lost 0 bases and J lost 3 bases. CDR3 nucleotides: TGTGCCAGCAGCTTGGAGCAGGGGGCCCAATTCTACTATGGCTACACCTTC. Translating gives CASSLEQGAQFYYGYTF.